This TCR beta chain emerged from a study of blood T cell repertoires in COVID-19. As for the study in general: PBMCs, B-cell-depleted T cells, or T cells provided the cDNA or gDNA that made up the material.

TCRdb's copy holds only in-frame clones and misses some; the assay was immunoSEQ multiplex PCR. This sample has 88,000 or so clones, with less than 90% found just once. The CDR3 loop spans 14 amino acids. CDR1 and CDR2 (germline): SGHNT, YYREEE (reference sequence). Trimming removed 3 bases from V and 5 bases from J; junction bases left unmatched: 1. V and J are TRBV5-4 and TRBJ2-7; 14 nucleotides agree with TRBD2. This clonotype was sampled from a man aged 55 to 70 with acute or convalescent COVID-19. Sequenced material: peripheral blood. The CDR3, as DNA: TGTGCCAGCAGCTCGACTAGCGGGAGGGACGAGCAGTACTTC. This translates into CASSSTSGRDEQYF.